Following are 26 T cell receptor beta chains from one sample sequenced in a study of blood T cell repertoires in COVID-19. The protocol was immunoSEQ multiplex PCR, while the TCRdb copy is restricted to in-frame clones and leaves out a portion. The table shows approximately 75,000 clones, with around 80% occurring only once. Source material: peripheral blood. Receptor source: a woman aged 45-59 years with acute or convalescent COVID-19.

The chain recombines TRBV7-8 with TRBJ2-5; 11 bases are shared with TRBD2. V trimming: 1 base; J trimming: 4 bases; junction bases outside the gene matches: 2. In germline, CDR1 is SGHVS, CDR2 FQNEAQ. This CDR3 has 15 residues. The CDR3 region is CASSLGLAGTETQYF. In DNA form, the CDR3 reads TGTGCCAGCAGCTTAGGACTAGCGGGAACAGAGACCCAGTACTTC.

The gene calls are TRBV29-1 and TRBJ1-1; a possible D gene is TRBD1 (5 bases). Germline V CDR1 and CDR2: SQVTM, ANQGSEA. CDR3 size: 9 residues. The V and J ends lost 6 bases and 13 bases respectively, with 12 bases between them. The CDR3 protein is CSVPGERFF. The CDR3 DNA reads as TGCAGCGTCCCGGGGGAGCGTTTCTTT.

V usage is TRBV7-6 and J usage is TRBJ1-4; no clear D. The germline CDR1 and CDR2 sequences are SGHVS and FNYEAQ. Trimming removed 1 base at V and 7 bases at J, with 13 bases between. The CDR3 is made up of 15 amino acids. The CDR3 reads CASSLDAGSSEKLFF. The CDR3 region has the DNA TGTGCCAGCAGCTTAGACGCCGGATCTAGTGAAAAACTGTTTTTT.

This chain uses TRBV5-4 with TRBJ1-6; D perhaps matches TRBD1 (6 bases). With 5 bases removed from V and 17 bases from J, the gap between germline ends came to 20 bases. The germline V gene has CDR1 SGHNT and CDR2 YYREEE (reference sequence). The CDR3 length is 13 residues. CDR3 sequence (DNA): TGTGCCAGCAGTGGGGGCCCGGCAGGACTTGTCCACTTT. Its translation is CASSGGPAGLVHF.

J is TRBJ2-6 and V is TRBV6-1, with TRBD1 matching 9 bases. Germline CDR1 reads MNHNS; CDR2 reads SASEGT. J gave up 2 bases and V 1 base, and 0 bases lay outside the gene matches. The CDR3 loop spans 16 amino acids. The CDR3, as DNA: TGTGCCAGCAGTGAAGGACAGGGGGCTGGGGCCAACGTCCTGACTTTC. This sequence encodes CASSEGQGAGANVLTF.

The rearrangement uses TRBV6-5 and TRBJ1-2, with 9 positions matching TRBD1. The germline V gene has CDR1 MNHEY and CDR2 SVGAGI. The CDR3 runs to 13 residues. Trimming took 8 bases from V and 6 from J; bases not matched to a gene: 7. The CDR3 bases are TGTGCCAGCCCTAGACAGGGGGGGGATGGCTACACCTTC. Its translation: CASPRQGGDGYTF.

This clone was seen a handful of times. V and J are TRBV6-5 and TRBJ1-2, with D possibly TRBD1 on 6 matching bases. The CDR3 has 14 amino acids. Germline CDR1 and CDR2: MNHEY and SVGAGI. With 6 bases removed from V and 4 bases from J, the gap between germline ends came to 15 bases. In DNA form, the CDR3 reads TGTGCCAGCAGGAAACAGGGTTACGGCTATGGCTACACCTTC. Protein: CASRKQGYGYGYTF.

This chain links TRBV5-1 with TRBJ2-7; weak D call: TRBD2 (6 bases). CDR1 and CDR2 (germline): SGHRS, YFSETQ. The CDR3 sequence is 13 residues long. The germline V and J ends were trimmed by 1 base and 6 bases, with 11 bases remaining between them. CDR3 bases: TGCGCCAGCAGCTTGTGGGGCGGGGTCGAGCAGTACTTC. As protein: CASSLWGGVEQYF.

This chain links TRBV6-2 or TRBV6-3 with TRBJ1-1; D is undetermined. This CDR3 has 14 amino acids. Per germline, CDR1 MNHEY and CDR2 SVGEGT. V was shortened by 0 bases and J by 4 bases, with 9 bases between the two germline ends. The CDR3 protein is CASSYSRWPTEAFF. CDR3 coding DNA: TGTGCCAGCAGTTACTCGAGGTGGCCCACTGAAGCTTTCTTT.

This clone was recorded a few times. The CDR3, as DNA: TGTGCCAGCAGTACTAAGCGGGGATTTTCCCACGAGCAGTACTTC. It specifies CASSTKRGFSHEQYF. The chain is built from TRBV6-2 or TRBV6-3 and TRBJ2-7; TRBD2 matches at 7 bases. The CDR3 has 15 amino acids. Germline lookup yields CDR1 MNHEY and CDR2 SVGEGT. V was clipped by 5 bases and J by 5 bases; unmatched bases: 12.

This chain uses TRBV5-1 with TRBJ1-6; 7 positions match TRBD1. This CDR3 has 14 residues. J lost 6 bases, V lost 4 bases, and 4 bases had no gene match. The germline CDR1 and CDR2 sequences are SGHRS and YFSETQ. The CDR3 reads CASSEGQINSPLHF. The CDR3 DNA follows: TGCGCCAGCAGCGAGGGACAGATTAATTCACCCCTCCACTTT.

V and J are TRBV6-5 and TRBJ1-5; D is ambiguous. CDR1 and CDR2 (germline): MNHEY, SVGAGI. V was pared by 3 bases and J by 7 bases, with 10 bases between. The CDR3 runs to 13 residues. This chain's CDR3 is CASSYRAGQPQHF. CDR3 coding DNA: TGTGCCAGCAGTTATCGTGCTGGCCAGCCCCAGCATTTT.

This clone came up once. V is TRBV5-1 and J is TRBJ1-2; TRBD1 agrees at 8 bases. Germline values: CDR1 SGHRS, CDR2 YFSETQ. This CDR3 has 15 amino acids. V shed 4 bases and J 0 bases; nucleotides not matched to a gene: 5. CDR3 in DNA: TGCGCCAGCAGCACCGGACAGGGAGCTAACTATGGCTACACCTTC. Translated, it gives CASSTGQGANYGYTF.

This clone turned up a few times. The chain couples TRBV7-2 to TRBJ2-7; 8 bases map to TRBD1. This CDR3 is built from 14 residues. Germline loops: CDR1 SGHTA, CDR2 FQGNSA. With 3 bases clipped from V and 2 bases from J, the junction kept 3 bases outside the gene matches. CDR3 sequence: CASSFGTGAYEQYF. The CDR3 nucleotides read TGTGCCAGCAGCTTTGGGACAGGTGCCTACGAGCAGTACTTC.

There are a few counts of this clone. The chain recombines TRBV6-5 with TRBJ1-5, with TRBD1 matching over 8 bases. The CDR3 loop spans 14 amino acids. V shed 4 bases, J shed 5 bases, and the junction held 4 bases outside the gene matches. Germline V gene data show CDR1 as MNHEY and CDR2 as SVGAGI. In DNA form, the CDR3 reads TGTGCCAGCAGTTCCCAGGGGGCCGATCAGCCCCAGCATTTT. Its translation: CASSSQGADQPQHF.

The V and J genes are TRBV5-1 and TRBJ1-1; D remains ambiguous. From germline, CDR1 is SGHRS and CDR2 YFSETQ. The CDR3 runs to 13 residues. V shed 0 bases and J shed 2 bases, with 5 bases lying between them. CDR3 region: CASSLGTNTEAFF. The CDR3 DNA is TGCGCCAGCAGCTTGGGCACAAACACTGAAGCTTTCTTT.

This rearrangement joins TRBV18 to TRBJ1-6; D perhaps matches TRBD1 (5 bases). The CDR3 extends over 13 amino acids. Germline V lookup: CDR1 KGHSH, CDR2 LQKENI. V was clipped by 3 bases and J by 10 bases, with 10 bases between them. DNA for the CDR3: TGTGCCAGCTCACCCTTAGGGGTCTCACCCCTCCACTTT. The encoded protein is CASSPLGVSPLHF.

CDR3 loop: CASSPTDRTTTNEKLFF. The DNA for the CDR3 is TGTGCCAGCAGCCCCACGGACAGGACAACAACTAATGAAAAACTGTTTTTT. V usage is TRBV9 and J usage is TRBJ1-4; 7 bases fit TRBD1. The V and J ends lost 4 bases and 0 bases, in that order; junction bases with no gene match: 9. The germline CDR1 and CDR2 sequences are SGDLS and YYNGEE. This CDR3 has 17 amino acids.

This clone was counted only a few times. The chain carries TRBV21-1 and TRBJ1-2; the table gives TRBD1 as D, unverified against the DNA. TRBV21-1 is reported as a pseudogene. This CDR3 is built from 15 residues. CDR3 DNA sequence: TGTGCCAGCAGCGAAAGCCCTACAGAACACTATGGCTACACCTTC. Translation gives CASSESPTEHYGYTF.

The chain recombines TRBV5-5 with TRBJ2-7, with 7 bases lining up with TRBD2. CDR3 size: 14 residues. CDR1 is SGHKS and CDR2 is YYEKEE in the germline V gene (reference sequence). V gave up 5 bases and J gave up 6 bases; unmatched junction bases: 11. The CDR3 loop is CASRPNRLAGEQYF. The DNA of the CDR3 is TGTGCCAGCAGACCTAACCGTTTAGCGGGCGAGCAGTACTTC.

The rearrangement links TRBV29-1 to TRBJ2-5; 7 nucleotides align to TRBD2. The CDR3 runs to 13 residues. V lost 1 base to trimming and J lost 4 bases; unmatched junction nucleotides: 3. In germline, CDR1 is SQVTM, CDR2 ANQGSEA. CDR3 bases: TGCAGCGTTGAAGGGGAGGGGAGAGAGACCCAGTACTTC. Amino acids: CSVEGEGRETQYF.

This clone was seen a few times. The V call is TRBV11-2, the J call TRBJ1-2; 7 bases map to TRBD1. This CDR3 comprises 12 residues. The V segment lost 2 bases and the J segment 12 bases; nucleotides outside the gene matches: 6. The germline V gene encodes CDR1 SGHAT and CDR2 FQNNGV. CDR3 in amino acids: CASSLRGLENTF. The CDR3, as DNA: TGTGCCAGCAGCTTAAGGGGGCTTGAAAACACCTTC.

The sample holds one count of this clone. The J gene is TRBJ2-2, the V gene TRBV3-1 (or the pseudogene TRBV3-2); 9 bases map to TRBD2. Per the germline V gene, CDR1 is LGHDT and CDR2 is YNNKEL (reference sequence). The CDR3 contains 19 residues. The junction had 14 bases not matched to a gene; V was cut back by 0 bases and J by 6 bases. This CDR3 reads CASSQDPQSGGRAPGELFF. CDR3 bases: TGTGCCAGCAGCCAAGATCCCCAGAGCGGCGGGAGGGCCCCCGGGGAGCTGTTTTTT.

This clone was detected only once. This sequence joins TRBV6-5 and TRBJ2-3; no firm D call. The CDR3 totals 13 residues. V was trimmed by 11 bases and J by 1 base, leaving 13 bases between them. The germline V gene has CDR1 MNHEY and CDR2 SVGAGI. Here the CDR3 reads CAVRNTGTDTQYF. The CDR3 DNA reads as TGTGCCGTCCGGAACACAGGCACAGATACGCAGTATTTT.

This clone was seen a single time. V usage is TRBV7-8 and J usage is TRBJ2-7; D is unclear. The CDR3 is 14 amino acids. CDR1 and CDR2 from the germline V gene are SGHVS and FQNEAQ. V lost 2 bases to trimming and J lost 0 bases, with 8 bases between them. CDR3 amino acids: CASSLKRVSYEQYF. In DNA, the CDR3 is TGTGCCAGCAGCTTAAAGCGAGTCTCCTACGAGCAGTACTTC.

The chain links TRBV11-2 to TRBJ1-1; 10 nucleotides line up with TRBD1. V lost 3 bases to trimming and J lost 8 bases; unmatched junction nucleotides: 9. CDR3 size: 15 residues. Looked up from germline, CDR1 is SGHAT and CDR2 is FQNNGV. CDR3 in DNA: TGTGCCAGCAGCTTCAGACCTGACAGGGGGCGAGAAGCTTTCTTT. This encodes CASSFRPDRGREAFF.